This T cell receptor beta chain was captured by sequencing in a study of metastatic and nonmetastatic thyroid tumors. Study-wide context: Malignant thyroid and benign thyroid patients provided blood and tumor or nodule tissue whose repertoires were compared. Whole-study findings and limits: According to reports, the diversity of TCR beta was significantly higher in malignant thyroid tumors than in benign nodules, and this held in both blood and tumor samples.

TCRdb re-analyzed the PCR reads using MiXCR. The sample records tens of thousands of clones, less than 20% being singletons. No patient received treatment before thyroid surgery. This clone was detected many times. Its specificity is unknown. The origin of this receptor is a female donor with papillary thyroid cancer or a benign thyroid nodule (not recorded which). Some clones in this sample may be carry-over from other donors' samples. The specimen was blood.

The CDR3 region has the DNA TGTGCCAGCAGCCGCGACCAGGGGGAAGATACGCAGTATTTT. Amino acids: CASSRDQGEDTQYF. V and J are TRBV7-2 and TRBJ2-3; 7 positions match TRBD1. The CDR3 covers 14 residues. V shed 5 bases, J shed 5 bases, and the junction held 7 bases outside the gene matches. Germline assignment: CDR1 SGHTA and CDR2 FQGNSA.